The 2 T cell receptor beta chains below all came from one sample that was sequenced in a study of T-cell memory formation after mild COVID-19. From the 5' RACE reads, TCRdb called clonotypes with MiXCR, one entry per CDR3 protein. This table holds 350,000 or so distinct CDR3 sequences, approximately 22% found once. Sequenced material: PBMCs or a T cell subset sorted from them (not recorded which). These receptors were collected from a man between 18 and 29 years old who had mild COVID-19 (a few samples of this study predate the infection). Cell type and time point are not known.

This clonotype came up many times. The chain links TRBV7-2 to TRBJ1-1; unclear D gene. Trimming left V 3 bases short and J 0 bases short, with 8 bases between. The CDR3 runs to 14 residues. Germline V gene lookup returns CDR1 SGHTA and CDR2 FQGNSA. CDR3 residues: CASSFVFMNTEAFF. CDR3 sequence (DNA): TGTGCCAGCAGCTTTGTTTTTATGAACACTGAAGCTTTCTTT.

V and J are TRBV2 and TRBJ2-7; TRBD2 aligns across 10 bases. Germline V lookup: CDR1 SNHLY, CDR2 FYNNEI. V lost 7 bases to trimming and J lost 6 bases; unmatched junction nucleotides: 6. The length of the CDR3 is 13 residues. CDR3 DNA sequence: TGTGCCAGCACTCCGGGACTAGCGATCGAGCAGTACGTC. This encodes CASTPGLAIEQYV.